This T cell receptor beta chain derives from a study of regulatory T cells in long-lasting Graves disease. Study-level points and caveats: Persistent patients shared more public clonotypes (around 3,000) than new patients (approximately 1,000). Persistent Graves' patients had lower TCR diversity than newly diagnosed ones. TRBV28, TRBJ1-2 and TRBJ2-5 were favored in persistent disease.

Time point described: newly diagnosed GD, antithyroid drugs for less than 3 months. PBMC-extracted RNA yielded the TCR library. CDR3 length: 14 amino acids. Germline-derived CDR1 and CDR2 are SGHTA and FQGNSA. V dropped 2 bases and J dropped 2; count of bases not matched to a gene: 3. This clonotype was recorded at least ten times. Antigen specificity is unknown. Arm-PCR with iRepertoire HTBI primers amplified the CDR3 regions for these TCR beta libraries. Original handling: Sequenced samples collectively carried some 60 TRBV and some 15 TRBJ segments. TCRdb called the multiplex PCR reads again in MiXCR, with one record for every CDR3 protein. TCRdb's processing, not the authors', yielded these V and J calls. This sample yields about 400,000 distinct CDR3 sequences, of which 15% to 17% are seen a single time; approximately 22% belongs to the top ten.

This sequence originates from a female donor with Graves disease. This chain joins TRBV7-2 and TRBJ2-7; TRBD2 matches 7 bases. This sample comprised peripheral blood mononuclear cells (PBMCs), obtained at new diagnosis, from a patient treated with antithyroid drugs. The CDR3 protein is CASSLSGTTYEQYF. The DNA for the CDR3 is TGTGCCAGCAGCTTATCGGGGACTACCTACGAGCAGTACTTC.